The source of this T cell receptor beta chain is a study of breast tumors, draining lymph nodes, adjacent tissues. General observations from the study: Compared with basal-like, luminal-like tumors shared significantly more repertoire with nontumor tissue. Tumor repertoires ranked between lymph nodes and nontumor tissue in diversity, with V and J gene preferences.

Germline trimming cut 5 bases from V and 4 bases from J; bases unmatched to any gene: 19. CDR3 size: 19 residues. Germline assignment: CDR1 SEHNR and CDR2 FQNEAQ (reference sequence). About this clonotype: Its antigen is still unknown.

TCRdb called the multiplex PCR reads again in MiXCR, with one record for every CDR3 protein. The data contain 20,000 to 25,000 distinct CDR3 sequences, around 50% of them seen just once; the ten biggest clones take up 7.8%. This chain joins TRBV7-9 and TRBJ2-3; 9 positions agree with TRBD1. The receptor's source is a female donor with breast cancer. Some clones in this sample may be carry-over from other donors' samples. The sequenced sample consisted of breast tumor tissue. CDR3 amino acids: CASSRKGQGRSGYPDTQYF. The DNA for the CDR3 is TGTGCCAGCAGCCGAAAAGGACAGGGGAGAAGTGGATACCCAGATACGCAGTATTTT. Together with reference TRBV7-9 and TRBJ2-3, the CDR3 gives the full variable domain: DTGVSQNPRHKITKRGQNVTFRCDPISEHNRLYWYRQTLGQGPEFLTYFQNEAQLEKSRLLSDRFSAERPKGSFSTLEIQRTEQGDSAMYLCASSRKGQGRSGYPDTQYFGPGTRLTVL.